A selection of T cell receptor beta chains follows, all from one sample in a study of cytomegalovirus exposure and HLA in healthy donors. Only in-frame clones appear in the TCRdb table, and some are missing; sequencing was by immunoSEQ multiplex PCR. The profile shows about 98,000 clones, around 68% of them singletons. The sample consisted of PBMCs. The source of these receptors is a female donor in good health and CMV-seronegative. CDR3s include the opening cysteine and the closing phenylalanine or tryptophan. A D gene is named only where the DNA matches it firmly.

d_gene | j_gene | v_gene | CDR3aa | CDR3nt
- | TRBJ2-3 | TRBV5-4 | CASSLRQPSTDTQYF | TGTGCCAGCAGCTTGAGACAGCCTAGCACAGATACGCAGTATTTT
TRBD1 | TRBJ1-2 | TRBV28 | CASSPSGTGVYGYTF | TGTGCCAGCAGCCCATCCGGGACAGGGGTATATGGCTACACCTTC
TRBD2 | TRBJ2-3 | TRBV30 | CAWRLAGGRDTQYF | TGTGCCTGGAGGCTAGCGGGGGGGAGGGATACGCAGTATTTT
TRBD2 | TRBJ2-5 | TRBV7-8 | CASTQGWGGQETQYF | TGTGCCAGCACCCAAGGGTGGGGGGGACAAGAGACCCAGTACTTC
TRBD1 | TRBJ1-2 | TRBV9 | CASSVGGQANYGYTF | TGTGCCAGCAGCGTAGGCGGACAGGCCAACTATGGCTACACCTTC
- | TRBJ2-7 | TRBV2 | CASSEGSFYEQYF | TGTGCCAGCAGCGAAGGAAGCTTTTACGAGCAGTACTTC
TRBD2 | TRBJ2-3 | TRBV27 | CASSPRRTSGGDTDTQYF | TGTGCCAGCAGTCCTCGCCGGACTAGCGGGGGAGACACAGATACGCAGTATTTT
TRBD1 | TRBJ2-7 | TRBV5-8 | CASSRTGQTYEQYF | TGTGCCAGCAGCCGGACAGGACAGACCTACGAGCAGTACTTC
- | TRBJ1-2 | TRBV27 | CASSSPGNYGYTF | TGTGCCAGCAGTTCCCCGGGGAACTATGGCTACACCTTC
TRBD1 | TRBJ1-5 | TRBV7-6 | CASSPDRARQPQHF | TGTGCCAGCAGCCCGGACAGGGCCAGGCAGCCCCAGCATTTT
TRBD2 | TRBJ2-7 | TRBV27 | CASTHLTSGIEYF | TGTGCCAGCACCCACTTGACTAGCGGGATTGAGTACTTC
- | TRBJ2-7 | TRBV2 | CASSVWRNEQYF | TGTGCCAGCAGTGTTTGGAGAAACGAGCAGTACTTC
TRBD1 | TRBJ2-6 | TRBV7-8 | CASSWTGSSGANVLTF | TGTGCCAGCAGCTGGACAGGGTCCTCTGGGGCCAACGTCCTGACTTTC
TRBD1 | TRBJ1-4 | TRBV19 | CASSPVNRGRRSNEKLFF | TGTGCCAGTAGTCCCGTAAACAGGGGGCGTAGAAGTAATGAAAAACTGTTTTTT
TRBD1 | TRBJ1-2 | TRBV2 | CASSWDRKGGDYGYTF | TGTGCCAGCAGTTGGGACAGGAAAGGCGGGGACTATGGCTACACCTTC
TRBD1 | TRBJ2-7 | TRBV27 | CASKARTGTYEQYF | TGTGCCAGCAAAGCCCGGACAGGGACTTACGAGCAGTACTTC